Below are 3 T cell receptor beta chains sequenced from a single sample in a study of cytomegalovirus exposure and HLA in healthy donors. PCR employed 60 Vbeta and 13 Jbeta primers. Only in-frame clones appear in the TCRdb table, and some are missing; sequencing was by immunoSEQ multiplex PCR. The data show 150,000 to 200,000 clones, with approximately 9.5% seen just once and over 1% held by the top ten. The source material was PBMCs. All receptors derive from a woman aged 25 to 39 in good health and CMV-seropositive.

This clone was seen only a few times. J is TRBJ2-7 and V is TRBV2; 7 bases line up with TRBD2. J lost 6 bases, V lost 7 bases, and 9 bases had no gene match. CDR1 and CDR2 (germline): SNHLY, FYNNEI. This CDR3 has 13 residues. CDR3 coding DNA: TGTGCCAGCATTTCCACCTCGGGAGGCGAGCAGTACTTC. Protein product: CASISTSGGEQYF.

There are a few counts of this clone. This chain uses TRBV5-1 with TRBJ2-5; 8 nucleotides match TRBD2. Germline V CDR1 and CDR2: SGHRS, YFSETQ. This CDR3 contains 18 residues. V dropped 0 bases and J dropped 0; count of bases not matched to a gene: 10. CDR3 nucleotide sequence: TGCGCCAGCAGCTTGGGGCTAGCGGGTAGTCGGTACCAAGAGACCCAGTACTTC. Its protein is CASSLGLAGSRYQETQYF.

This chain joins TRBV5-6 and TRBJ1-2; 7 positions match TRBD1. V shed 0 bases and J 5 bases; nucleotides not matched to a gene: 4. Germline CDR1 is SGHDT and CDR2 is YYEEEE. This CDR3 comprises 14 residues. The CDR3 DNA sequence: TGTGCCAGCAGCTTGGGCTCACAGGGGTATGGCTACACCTTC. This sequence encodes CASSLGSQGYGYTF.